Listed here are 16 T cell receptor beta chains from one sample, sequenced in a study of CD8 T cells in Susac syndrome. RNA in amounts of roughly 0.5 to 1 ug was reverse transcribed with random hexamers. TCRdb recomputed calls from the immunoSEQ multiplex PCR reads with MiXCR, one row per CDR3 protein. Of 150,000 to 200,000 distinct CDR3 sequences listed, over 85% are singletons. The sequencing input was CD4+ T cells from PBMCs. The source is a human donor in good health.

J is TRBJ1-2 and V is TRBV6-2 or TRBV6-3; possibly TRBD1 for D (6 bases). This CDR3 contains 14 residues. With 8 bases removed from V and 7 bases from J, the gap between germline ends came to 20 bases. CDR1 is MNHEY and CDR2 is SVGEGT in the germline V gene. CDR3 nucleotide sequence: TGTGCCAGCGGTCTTCAGGGGATTGGCAGTGGCTACACCTTC. Amino acid sequence: CASGLQGIGSGYTF.

The chain carries TRBV29-1 and TRBJ1-5; 8 bases fit TRBD1. Germline V lookup: CDR1 SQVTM, CDR2 ANQGSEA. The CDR3 runs 13 residues. The J segment lost 3 bases and the V segment lost 5 bases, leaving 3 bases of the junction unmatched. CDR3 nucleotide sequence: TGCAGCGTTAGGACAGGGAACAATCAGCCCCAGCATTTT. Amino acid sequence: CSVRTGNNQPQHF.

V usage is TRBV3-1 and J usage is TRBJ2-7, with a possible D match to TRBD1 (5 bases). The V end lost 1 base, the J end lost 2 bases, and 9 bases lay between the germline ends. The CDR3 length is 14 residues. The germline V gene encodes CDR1 LGHDT and CDR2 YNNKEL (reference sequence). The CDR3 nucleotides are TGTGCCAGCAGCCAAGGGGGCAGGGCCTACGAGCAGTACTTC. Its translation is CASSQGGRAYEQYF.

The chain combines TRBV5-1 with TRBJ2-1, with 8 bases that match TRBD2. Unmatched junction bases numbered 5, after V lost 0 bases and J lost 3 bases. This CDR3 comprises 16 residues. The germline V gene has CDR1 SGHRS and CDR2 YFSETQ. The CDR3 nucleotides are TGCGCCAGCAGCTTGGCCCCAGCGGGGGTCTACAATGAGCAGTTCTTC. Translated: CASSLAPAGVYNEQFF.

This clonotype came up once. One end of the junction fails to match germline, which may point to a read error. This chain uses TRBV7-7 with TRBJ2-5; TRBD2 is a possible D gene (6 bases). Germline-derived CDR1 and CDR2 are SSHAT and FNYEAQ (reference sequence). The length of the CDR3 is 14 residues. CDR3 amino acids: CASSLGGLKETQYF. As DNA, the CDR3 is TGTGCTAGCAGCTTAGGAGGGCTTAAGGAGACCCAGTACTTC.

J is TRBJ2-1 and V is TRBV9, with 13 bases identical to TRBD2. The CDR3 extends over 15 amino acids. The germline V gene has CDR1 SGDLS and CDR2 YYNGEE. The V gene end was trimmed by 4 bases and the J gene end by 6 bases; junction bases not matched to a gene: 4. CDR3 loop: CASSPTSGGANEQFF. The CDR3 coding sequence is TGTGCCAGCAGCCCTACTAGCGGGGGGGCCAATGAGCAGTTCTTC.

The gene calls are TRBV6-5 and TRBJ1-6; D uncertain. Trimming stripped 0 bases from V and 7 bases from J, with 4 bases between. Germline assignment: CDR1 MNHEY and CDR2 SVGAGI. CDR3 length: 13 residues. In DNA, the CDR3 is TGTGCCAGCAGTTACTCGAACAATTCACCCCTCCACTTT. This encodes CASSYSNNSPLHF.

J is TRBJ2-1 and V is TRBV25-1; no clear D. The V and J ends lost 4 bases and 8 bases respectively, with 6 bases between them. Germline CDR1 reads MGHDK; CDR2 reads SYGVNS. The CDR3 runs 11 residues. Written as DNA, the CDR3 is TGTGCCAGCAGTGCACACGATGAGCAGTTCTTC. Translation: CASSAHDEQFF. Filled out from reference TRBV25-1 and TRBJ2-1, the complete variable domain reads EADIYQTPRYLVIGTGKKITLECSQTMGHDKMYWYQQDPGMELHLIHYSYGVNSTEKGDLSSESTVSRIRTEHFPLTLESARPSHTSQYLCASSAHDEQFFGPGTRLTVL.

The chain joins TRBV4-3 to TRBJ2-1, with TRBD2 identical over 9 bases. J lost 10 bases, V lost 1 base, and 8 bases had no gene match. Germline V gives CDR1 LGHNA, CDR2 YSLEER. This CDR3 has 15 residues. For the CDR3, the DNA is TGCGCCAGCAGCCAAGCGTTAGGTACTAGCGGGGAGCAGTTCTTC. Encoded protein: CASSQALGTSGEQFF.

V is TRBV7-2 and J is TRBJ2-5, with TRBD2 matching over 8 bases. Germline trimming cut 5 bases from V and 3 bases from J; bases unmatched to any gene: 5. The CDR3 is 14 amino acids. Per the germline V gene, CDR1 is SGHTA and CDR2 is FQGNSA. CDR3 in DNA: TGTGCCAGCAGCCTCCGTAGCGGGGAAGAGACCCAGTACTTC. Translating it yields CASSLRSGEETQYF.

The chain carries TRBV6-2 or TRBV6-3 and TRBJ2-7, with no clear D. The CDR3 length is 14 residues. The germline V gene encodes CDR1 MNHEY and CDR2 SVGEGT. Trimming stripped 0 bases from V and 6 bases from J, with 12 bases between. For the CDR3, the DNA is TGTGCCAGCAGTTACTCGCCTGCGGTGAGCGAGCAGTACTTC. This encodes CASSYSPAVSEQYF.

The chain recombines TRBV29-1 with TRBJ2-3; D is ambiguous. Looked up from germline, CDR1 is SQVTM and CDR2 is ANQGSEA. The V and J ends lost 0 bases and 2 bases respectively, with 12 bases between them. The CDR3 length is 15 residues. The CDR3 reads CSVEDQSLSTDTQYF. The DNA of the CDR3 is TGCAGCGTTGAAGATCAGTCCCTCTCCACAGATACGCAGTATTTT.

The chain couples TRBV20-1 to TRBJ1-1, with D uncertain. The germline CDR1 and CDR2 sequences are DFQATT and SNEGSKA (reference sequence). The V end lost 3 bases, the J end lost 11 bases, and 13 bases lay between the germline ends. This CDR3 spans 11 amino acids. This chain's CDR3 is CSASIGGWAFF. The CDR3 region has the DNA TGCAGTGCTAGCATTGGTGGATGGGCTTTCTTT.

The V and J genes are TRBV18 and TRBJ1-6, with D tentatively TRBD1 (6 bases). Germline-derived CDR1 and CDR2 are KGHSH and LQKENI. The length of the CDR3 is 16 residues. The V end lost 4 bases, the J end lost 5 bases, and 15 bases lay between the germline ends. As DNA, the CDR3 is TGTGCCAGCTCACGTGAGGGGGGGATCAATAATTCACCCCTCCACTTT. It encodes CASSREGGINNSPLHF.

The chain combines TRBV20-1 with TRBJ1-1; D not resolved. Germline V gene data show CDR1 as DFQATT and CDR2 as SNEGSKA (reference sequence). V was cut by 3 bases and J by 0 bases, with 11 bases left in between. The CDR3 contains 14 residues. CDR3 protein: CSASPQNMNTEAFF. CDR3 coding DNA: TGCAGTGCTAGTCCCCAGAACATGAACACTGAAGCTTTCTTT.

The chain links TRBV9 to TRBJ1-1; 8 bases agree with TRBD1. Germline lookup yields CDR1 SGDLS and CDR2 YYNGEE. The V and J ends lost 4 bases and 0 bases, in that order; junction bases with no gene match: 8. There are 16 residues in the CDR3. In DNA, the CDR3 is TGTGCCAGCAGCTCTCAGGGGGCGAGAATGAACACTGAAGCTTTCTTT. This sequence encodes CASSSQGARMNTEAFF.